These T cell receptor beta chains were read from a single sample in a study of T cell changes during pregnancy in multiple sclerosis. Sequencing used immunoSEQ multiplex PCR; TCRdb keeps in-frame clones, though not all of them. The table lists over 55,000 clones, about nine tenths of them singletons. The sample was peripheral blood, taken after pregnancy. The receptors stem from a female donor in good health, enrolled as a control in a pregnancy study. Each CDR3 is given without its conserved first and last residue.

j_call: TRBJ1-2
v_call: TRBV30
cdr3_length: 12
cdr3_aa: AWSPGVTDYGYT

j_call: TRBJ1-4
v_call: TRBV10-3
cdr3_length: 13
cdr3_aa: AISESTATNEKLF

j_call: TRBJ2-2
v_call: TRBV27
cdr3_length: 12
cdr3_aa: ASSLRGGTGELF

j_call: TRBJ2-2
v_call: TRBV30
cdr3_length: 12
cdr3_aa: AWSELPDTGELF

j_call: TRBJ2-1
v_call: TRBV9
cdr3_length: 12
cdr3_aa: ASSVGRVGNEQF

j_call: TRBJ2-5
v_call: TRBV6-1
cdr3_length: 15
cdr3_aa: ASSGVVLAGAGETQY

j_call: TRBJ2-2
v_call: TRBV2
cdr3_length: 12
cdr3_aa: ASRGTGDTGELF

j_call: TRBJ2-2
v_call: TRBV6-6
cdr3_length: 12
cdr3_aa: AISPRDYTGELF

j_call: TRBJ1-2
v_call: TRBV6-1
cdr3_length: 13
cdr3_aa: ATHTRTVGPGGYT

j_call: TRBJ1-5
v_call: TRBV6-6
cdr3_length: 14
cdr3_aa: ASSYPTGVGNQPQH

j_call: TRBJ2-1
v_call: TRBV2
cdr3_length: 11
cdr3_aa: ASRITGANEQF

j_call: TRBJ1-4
v_call: TRBV7-9
cdr3_length: 16
cdr3_aa: ASSLTTGVARTNEKLF

j_call: TRBJ2-7
v_call: TRBV6-5
cdr3_length: 11
cdr3_aa: ASSHSPNYEQY

j_call: TRBJ2-7
v_call: TRBV29-1
cdr3_length: 12
cdr3_aa: SARTGSLTYEQY

j_call: TRBJ1-3
v_call: TRBV19
cdr3_length: 13
cdr3_aa: ASSIPQISGNTIY

j_call: TRBJ2-2
v_call: TRBV16
cdr3_length: 12
cdr3_aa: ASSQSAVTGELF

j_call: TRBJ2-1
v_call: TRBV11-2
cdr3_length: 12
cdr3_aa: ASSQTSGYNEQF

j_call: TRBJ2-7
v_call: TRBV19
cdr3_length: 11
cdr3_aa: ASSAKGAGEQY

j_call: TRBJ1-1
v_call: TRBV6-5
cdr3_length: 14
cdr3_aa: ASSYSMDNEDTEAF

j_call: TRBJ2-1
v_call: TRBV29-1
cdr3_length: 13
cdr3_aa: SVEGTESSYNEQF

j_call: TRBJ1-4
v_call: TRBV27
cdr3_length: 12
cdr3_aa: ASSPSRGDEKLF

j_call: TRBJ2-7
v_call: TRBV5-5
cdr3_length: 13
cdr3_aa: ASSRDRGYRDEQY